What follows are 3 T cell receptor beta chains derived from one specimen sequenced in a study of vaccination effects on CD4 cells after COVID-19 (dated by TCRdb to between 2021 and 2022). No cognate antigen is known for these TCRs. Library creation used the immunoSEQ multiplex PCR assay. In its TCRdb copy, this immuneACCESS table keeps in-frame sequences only and misses some clones. Where compared with another copy, unresolved V genes explain less than half of these, and the others have no known cause. Counted in this sample were roughly 33,000 clones; roughly 80% of them appeared once. The top ten constitute 5.5% to 8.5% of the sample. After about 10 days of culture, CD4+ T cells were isolated with the EasySep CD4+ T cell isolation kit. PCR-confirmed SARS-CoV-2 infection had occurred in convalescent patients between March and December 2020, before the Alpha, Beta and Delta variants emerged in the United States. Participants received two doses of either the BNT162b2 or the mRNA-1273 mRNA SARS-CoV-2 vaccine.

The material was CD4+ T cells from PBMCs cultured without peptide, obtained after COVID-19 vaccination. The source is a human donor who had a prior SARS-CoV-2 infection.

The gene calls are TRBV7-2 and TRBJ2-7; no clear D gene. This CDR3 spans 15 amino acids. V was trimmed by 5 bases and J by 2 bases, leaving 16 bases between them. Looked up from germline, CDR1 is SGHTA and CDR2 is FQGNSA. In nucleotides, the CDR3 is TGTGCCAGCAGCGCTAGACAAAATTTGGCCTACGAGCAGTACTTC. Translation gives CASSARQNLAYEQYF. The full variable domain, rest sourced from reference TRBV7-2 and TRBJ2-7, is GAGVSQSPSNKVTEKGKDVELRCDPISGHTALYWYRQSLGQGLEFLIYFQGNSAPDKSGLPSDRFSAERTGGSVSTLTIQRTQQEDSAVYLCASSARQNLAYEQYFGPGTRLTVT.

This chain connects TRBV5-4 to TRBJ1-6, with 7 bases fitting TRBD1. The trim removed 0 bases at V and 7 bases at J, leaving 4 bases unmatched. The CDR3 covers 15 residues. Looked up from germline, CDR1 is SGHNT and CDR2 is YYREEE (reference sequence). CDR3 sequence: CASSLGQGINSPLHF. The CDR3 nucleotides are TGTGCCAGCAGCTTGGGACAGGGTATCAATTCACCCCTCCACTTT.

This clone came up once. The chain has TRBV18 and TRBJ1-4; D possibly corresponds to TRBD1 (5 bases). This CDR3 contains 15 residues. Trimming cost V 1 base and J 2 bases, with 8 bases left between them. CDR1 KGHSH and CDR2 LQKENI come from the germline V gene. Here the CDR3 DNA reads TGTGCCAGCTCACCACGGCAGGGCACTAATGAAAAACTGTTTTTT. It translates to CASSPRQGTNEKLFF.